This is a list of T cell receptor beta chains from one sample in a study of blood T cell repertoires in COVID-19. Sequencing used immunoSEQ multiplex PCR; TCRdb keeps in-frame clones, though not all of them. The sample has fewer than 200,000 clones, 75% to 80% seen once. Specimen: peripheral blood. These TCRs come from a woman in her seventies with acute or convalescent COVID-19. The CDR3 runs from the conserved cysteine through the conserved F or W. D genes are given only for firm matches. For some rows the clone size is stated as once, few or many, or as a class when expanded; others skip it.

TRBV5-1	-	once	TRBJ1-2	TGCGCCAGCAGCTTGGCGCGGGGAGACTATGGCTACACCTTC	CASSLARGDYGYTF
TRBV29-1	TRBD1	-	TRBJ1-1	TGCAGCGCAATGGACAGGCTTAACACTGAAGCTTTCTTT	CSAMDRLNTEAFF
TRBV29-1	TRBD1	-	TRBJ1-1	TGCAGCGTCCAACAGGGGGCCGGCACTGAAGCTTTCTTT	CSVQQGAGTEAFF
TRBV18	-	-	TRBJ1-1	TGTGCCAGCTCGCGCTCGGACAATGCTTTCTTT	CASSRSDNAFF
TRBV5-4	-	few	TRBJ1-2	TGTGCCAGCAGCGGGACATATACATCGGGCTACACCTTC	CASSGTYTSGYTF
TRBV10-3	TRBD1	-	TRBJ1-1	TGTGCCATCAGGCAGGGGGTTGACACTGAAGCTTTCTTT	CAIRQGVDTEAFF
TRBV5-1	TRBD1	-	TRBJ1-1	TGCGCCAGCAGTCCAGGGGGCAATAGGGTGAACACTGAAGCTTTCTTT	CASSPGGNRVNTEAFF
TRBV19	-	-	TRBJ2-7	TGTGCCAGTAGTATCGGGGGAGATTCCTACGAGCAGTACTTC	CASSIGGDSYEQYF
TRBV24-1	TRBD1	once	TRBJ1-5	TGTGCCACCAGTCCTACAGGGGTAGGACAGCCCCAGCATTTT	CATSPTGVGQPQHF
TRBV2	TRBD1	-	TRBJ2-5	TGTGCCAGCAGTGTCAGGACAGGGGCTGGGGAGACCCAGTACTTC	CASSVRTGAGETQYF
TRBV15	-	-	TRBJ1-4	TGTGCCACCAGCAGAGATTTTCCAACAACTAATGAAAAACTGTTTTTT	CATSRDFPTTNEKLFF
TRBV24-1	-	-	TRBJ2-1	TGTGCCACCACAGGACTGGGTCCCCAAGGTGAGCAGTTCTTC	CATTGLGPQGEQFF
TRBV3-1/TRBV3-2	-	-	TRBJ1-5	TGTGCCAGCAGCCCACGGGGGGACCAGCCCCAGCATTTT	CASSPRGDQPQHF
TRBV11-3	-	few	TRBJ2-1	TGTGCCAGCAGCCAACTGACTAGGGGTGAGCAGTTCTTC	CASSQLTRGEQFF
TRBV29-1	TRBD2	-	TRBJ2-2	TGCAGCGGGACTAGGGATAACACCGGGGAGCTGTTTTTT	CSGTRDNTGELFF
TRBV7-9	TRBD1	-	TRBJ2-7	TGTGCCAGCAGCCCCGACAGGGGAAGCTACGAGCAGTACTTC	CASSPDRGSYEQYF
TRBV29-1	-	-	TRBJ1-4	TGCAGCGCCCAGGGGAATAATGAAAAACTGTTTTTT	CSAQGNNEKLFF
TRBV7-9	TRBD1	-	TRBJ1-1	TGTGCCAGCAGCCCATGGAGGACAGGAGTAATGAACACTGAAGCTTTCTTT	CASSPWRTGVMNTEAFF
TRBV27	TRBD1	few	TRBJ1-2	TGTGCCAGCAGTTCAGACAGGGGCGGCTATGGCTACACCTTC	CASSSDRGGYGYTF
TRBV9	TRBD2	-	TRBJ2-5	TGTGCCAGCAGCGCCATCCCTTTGAGCTCTAGCGGGGGATTCCAAGAGACCCAGTACTTC	CASSAIPLSSSGGFQETQYF
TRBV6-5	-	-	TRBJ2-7	TGTGCCAGCAGTTACGGGACATCAAAAACGGGGGAGCAGTACTTC	CASSYGTSKTGEQYF
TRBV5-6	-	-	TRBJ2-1	TGTGCCAGCAGCTTTTGGTGGGAGTCCACCTACAATGAGCAGTTCTTC	CASSFWWESTYNEQFF
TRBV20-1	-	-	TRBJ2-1	TGCAGTGCTAGATCGGGTCTTGAGCAGTTCTTC	CSARSGLEQFF
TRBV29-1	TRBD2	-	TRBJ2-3	TGCAGCGTTCTGGCTAGCGGGCGATACACAGATACGCAGTATTTT	CSVLASGRYTDTQYF
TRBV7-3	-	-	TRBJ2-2	TGTGCCAGCAGCCCCCCAGGGAACGGGGAGCTGTTTTTT	CASSPPGNGELFF
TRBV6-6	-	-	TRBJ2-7	TGTGCCAGCAGTTACTCTCCCGGACAGGGAGGGGAGCAGTACTTC	CASSYSPGQGGEQYF
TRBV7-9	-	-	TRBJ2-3	TGTGCCAGCAGCCGGGTCTCAGATACGCAGTATTTT	CASSRVSDTQYF
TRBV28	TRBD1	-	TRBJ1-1	TGTGCCAGCAGTTTGGGGGAGACAGGGAGGGCTTTCTTT	CASSLGETGRAFF
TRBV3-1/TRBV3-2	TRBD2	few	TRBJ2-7	TGTGCCAGCACCGAGACTAGCGGGAGGAGTGAGCAGTACTTC	CASTETSGRSEQYF
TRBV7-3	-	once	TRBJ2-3	TGTGCCAGCAGCTTATATCCCGGGAGCACAGATACGCAGTATTTT	CASSLYPGSTDTQYF
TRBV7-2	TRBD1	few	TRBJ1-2	TGTGCCAGCAGCCAACAGGGGCCTCCCACTAACTATGGCTACACCTTC	CASSQQGPPTNYGYTF